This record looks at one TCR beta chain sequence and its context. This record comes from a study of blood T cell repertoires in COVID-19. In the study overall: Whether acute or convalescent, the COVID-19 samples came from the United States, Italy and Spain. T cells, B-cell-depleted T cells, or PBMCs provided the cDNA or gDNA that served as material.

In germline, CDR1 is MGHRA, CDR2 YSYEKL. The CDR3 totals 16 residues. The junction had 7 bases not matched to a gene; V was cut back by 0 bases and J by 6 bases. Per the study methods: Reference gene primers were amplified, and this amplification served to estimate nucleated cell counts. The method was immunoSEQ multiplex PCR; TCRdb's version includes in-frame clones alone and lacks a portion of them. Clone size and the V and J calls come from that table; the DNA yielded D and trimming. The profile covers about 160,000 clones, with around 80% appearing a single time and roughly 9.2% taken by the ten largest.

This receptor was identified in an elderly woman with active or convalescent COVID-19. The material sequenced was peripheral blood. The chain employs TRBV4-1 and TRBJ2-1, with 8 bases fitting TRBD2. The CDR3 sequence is CASSQDPGLAPNEQFF. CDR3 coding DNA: TGCGCCAGCAGCCAAGATCCCGGACTAGCACCCAATGAGCAGTTCTTC.